A selection of T cell receptor beta chains follows, all from one sample in a study of CD8+CD57+ T cells in acquired aplastic anemia. Using its own MiXCR run on the reads, TCRdb lists one record per CDR3 protein. The sample contains about 180,000 distinct CDR3 sequences, 63% of which appear only once. Input material: sorted CD4+, CD8+, or CD8+CD57+ T cells (not recorded which) from PBMCs. The receptors come from a human donor with aplastic anemia. Each CDR3 is given with its conserved first and last residue. Each record gives: D gene, V gene, clone size, J gene, CDR3 DNA, CDR3 protein. The D gene is left open where the match is weak. Clone size, where shown, is once, few, many, or a class for clones that have expanded.

d_gene: NA
v_gene: TRBV2
abundance: NA
j_gene: TRBJ2-3
CDR3nt: TGTGCCAGCAGTTCCACGTGGGGAAACACAGATACGCAGTATTTT
CDR3aa: CASSSTWGNTDTQYF

d_gene: NA
v_gene: TRBV14
abundance: NA
j_gene: TRBJ2-7
CDR3nt: TGTGCCAGCAGCCCTTCCGGGGTCGAGCAGTACTTC
CDR3aa: CASSPSGVEQYF

d_gene: NA
v_gene: TRBV10-1
abundance: few
j_gene: TRBJ1-3
CDR3nt: TGCGCCATCCAGGGGCGAAACACCATATATTTT
CDR3aa: CAIQGRNTIYF

d_gene: TRBD1
v_gene: TRBV13
abundance: many
j_gene: TRBJ2-7
CDR3nt: TGTGCCAGCGGGGACAGGGGGACTACCGAGCAGTACTTC
CDR3aa: CASGDRGTTEQYF

d_gene: TRBD1
v_gene: TRBV19
abundance: NA
j_gene: TRBJ2-7
CDR3nt: TGTGCCAGTAGTGTACCGGGACAGACCTACTACGAGCAGTACTTC
CDR3aa: CASSVPGQTYYEQYF

d_gene: TRBD1
v_gene: TRBV15
abundance: few
j_gene: TRBJ2-5
CDR3nt: TGTGCCACCAGCCGGGACAGACAAGAGACCCAGTACTTC
CDR3aa: CATSRDRQETQYF

d_gene: NA
v_gene: TRBV5-8
abundance: many
j_gene: TRBJ1-1
CDR3nt: TGTGCCAGCAGCCGTACAGCGAACACTGAAGCTTTCTTT
CDR3aa: CASSRTANTEAFF

d_gene: TRBD1
v_gene: TRBV24-1
abundance: NA
j_gene: TRBJ2-7
CDR3nt: TGTGCCACCAGTGATACAGGGGGCCGGAGCTCCTACGAGCAGTACTTC
CDR3aa: CATSDTGGRSSYEQYF

d_gene: TRBD2
v_gene: TRBV7-8
abundance: once
j_gene: TRBJ2-3
CDR3nt: TGTGCCAGCAGCTTGCGGGGACTAGCGGGAGGGAACACAGATACGCAGTATTTT
CDR3aa: CASSLRGLAGGNTDTQYF

d_gene: TRBD1
v_gene: TRBV4-1
abundance: many
j_gene: TRBJ1-1
CDR3nt: TGCGCCAGCAGCCGTCACTCCGGGACAGAAAACACTGAAGCTTTCTTT
CDR3aa: CASSRHSGTENTEAFF

d_gene: NA
v_gene: TRBV20-1
abundance: NA
j_gene: TRBJ1-2
CDR3nt: TGCAGTGCTAGAGATTCCGCGCCTCGTGAGGTAGTGGGATATGGCTACACCTTC
CDR3aa: CSARDSAPREVVGYGYTF

d_gene: TRBD2
v_gene: TRBV12-3/TRBV12-4
abundance: once
j_gene: TRBJ2-7
CDR3nt: TGTGCCAGCAGACGGACTAGCGGGAGATCGGGTGAGCAGTACTTC
CDR3aa: CASRRTSGRSGEQYF

d_gene: TRBD1
v_gene: TRBV20-1
abundance: many
j_gene: TRBJ1-6
CDR3nt: TGCAGTGCTAGAGATGTCGACAGGGCGGATTCACCCCTCCACTTT
CDR3aa: CSARDVDRADSPLHF

d_gene: NA
v_gene: TRBV4-1
abundance: many
j_gene: TRBJ1-2
CDR3nt: TGCGCCAGCAGCCAAGATTGGGGAGCTAACTATGGCTACACCTTC
CDR3aa: CASSQDWGANYGYTF

d_gene: NA
v_gene: TRBV4-1
abundance: few
j_gene: TRBJ2-7
CDR3nt: TGCGCCAGCAGCCAAGATACCGGGGATGGAGAGCAGTACTTC
CDR3aa: CASSQDTGDGEQYF

d_gene: TRBD2
v_gene: TRBV7-8
abundance: NA
j_gene: TRBJ2-7
CDR3nt: TGTGCCAGCAGCCGACCGGACCTGACTAGCGGGGGGCCCAACGAGCAGTACTTC
CDR3aa: CASSRPDLTSGGPNEQYF

d_gene: NA
v_gene: TRBV2
abundance: NA
j_gene: TRBJ1-1
CDR3nt: TGTGCCAGCGTACGTAGGGGGATAGAAGCTTTCTTT
CDR3aa: CASVRRGIEAFF

d_gene: TRBD1
v_gene: TRBV19
abundance: many
j_gene: TRBJ2-7
CDR3nt: TGTGCCAGTAGTAGACAGGGGCTCTACGAGCAGTACTTC
CDR3aa: CASSRQGLYEQYF

d_gene: NA
v_gene: TRBV19
abundance: NA
j_gene: TRBJ2-7
CDR3nt: TGTGCCAGCAGCTCGCAACAGGGTCGGGAGCAGTACTTC
CDR3aa: CASSSQQGREQYF